Listed below are T cell receptor beta chains from one sample, sequenced in a study of blood T cell repertoires in COVID-19. The table came from immunoSEQ multiplex PCR; TCRdb's copy has only in-frame clones and leaves some out. The table shows about 59,000 clones, with roughly 80% occurring only once. Material: peripheral blood. The origin of the receptors is a woman aged 70-85 years with acute or convalescent COVID-19. Each CDR3 is given with its conserved first and last residue. Fields, in order: V gene, J gene, D gene, clone size, CDR3 DNA, CDR3 protein. The D gene is left open where the match is weak. Some rows have no size entry. The others give once, few or many, or a class for an expanded clone.

V gene: TRBV4-1
J gene: TRBJ2-7
D gene: TRBD1
clone size: -
CDR3 DNA: TGCGCCAGCAGCCGTGAGGGGGCCAACTCCTACGAGCAGTACTTC
CDR3 protein: CASSREGANSYEQYF

V gene: TRBV27
J gene: TRBJ1-2
D gene: -
clone size: -
CDR3 DNA: TGTGCCAGCAGTTTATTGAACAGTTATGGCTACACCTTC
CDR3 protein: CASSLLNSYGYTF

V gene: TRBV19
J gene: TRBJ1-1
D gene: TRBD1
clone size: -
CDR3 DNA: TGTGCCAGTAGTAGAGCCGACAGGGGGAAAATGAACACTGAAGCTTTCTTT
CDR3 protein: CASSRADRGKMNTEAFF

V gene: TRBV29-1
J gene: TRBJ1-1
D gene: -
clone size: -
CDR3 DNA: TGCAGCGTTGATAGTCAGGTGAACACTGAAGCTTTCTTT
CDR3 protein: CSVDSQVNTEAFF

V gene: TRBV18
J gene: TRBJ1-5
D gene: -
clone size: -
CDR3 DNA: TGTGCCAGCTCACCAGGGCAAGATCAGCCCCAGCATTTT
CDR3 protein: CASSPGQDQPQHF

V gene: TRBV5-4
J gene: TRBJ1-1
D gene: -
clone size: -
CDR3 DNA: TGTGCCAGCAGCTTGGGGGGGGTCATGAACACTGAAGCTTTCTTT
CDR3 protein: CASSLGGVMNTEAFF

V gene: TRBV12-3/TRBV12-4
J gene: TRBJ1-2
D gene: -
clone size: -
CDR3 DNA: TGTGCCAGCAGTTTATCAGGTCTCTATGGCTACACCTTC
CDR3 protein: CASSLSGLYGYTF

V gene: TRBV5-1
J gene: TRBJ2-3
D gene: -
clone size: -
CDR3 DNA: TGCGCCAGCAGCTTGGCGGGTGCGGGGGCAGCAGATACGCAGTATTTT
CDR3 protein: CASSLAGAGAADTQYF

V gene: TRBV7-5
J gene: TRBJ2-1
D gene: -
clone size: -
CDR3 DNA: TGTGTCAGAAGCTTAGTACGGGGGTACTCCTACAATGAGCAGTTCTTC
CDR3 protein: CVRSLVRGYSYNEQFF

V gene: TRBV5-4
J gene: TRBJ2-3
D gene: -
clone size: -
CDR3 DNA: TGTGCCAGCAGCCCCCTACCCTCCCGGGCAGGGGAAACGCAGTATTTT
CDR3 protein: CASSPLPSRAGETQYF

V gene: TRBV10-3
J gene: TRBJ1-5
D gene: -
clone size: -
CDR3 DNA: TGTGCCATCAGTGAGTCTGGGGCCCCTCAGCCCCAGCATTTT
CDR3 protein: CAISESGAPQPQHF

V gene: TRBV3-1/TRBV3-2
J gene: TRBJ2-1
D gene: -
clone size: -
CDR3 DNA: TGTGCCAGCAGCCAGCGGGCGAATGAGCAGTTCTTC
CDR3 protein: CASSQRANEQFF

V gene: TRBV7-2
J gene: TRBJ1-1
D gene: TRBD1
clone size: -
CDR3 DNA: TGTGCCAGCAGGTTCGGGACAGGGTTTTCCACTGAAGCTTTCTTT
CDR3 protein: CASRFGTGFSTEAFF

V gene: TRBV15
J gene: TRBJ2-1
D gene: TRBD2
clone size: -
CDR3 DNA: TGTGCCACCAGCAGAGGAAGCGGGGGAAAGTCCTACAATGAGCAGTTCTTC
CDR3 protein: CATSRGSGGKSYNEQFF

V gene: TRBV19
J gene: TRBJ1-5
D gene: TRBD1
clone size: -
CDR3 DNA: TGTGCCAGTAGCCCGAGACAGGGGGGACGGTATAGCAATCAGCCCCAGCATTTT
CDR3 protein: CASSPRQGGRYSNQPQHF

V gene: TRBV9
J gene: TRBJ2-7
D gene: -
clone size: -
CDR3 DNA: TGTGCCAGCAGCGTAGAGGGCCTCACGGGGGAGCAGTACTTC
CDR3 protein: CASSVEGLTGEQYF

V gene: TRBV5-1
J gene: TRBJ2-2
D gene: -
clone size: -
CDR3 DNA: TGCGCCAGCAGCTTAGTGGCGGGTGCCGGGGAGCTGTTTTTT
CDR3 protein: CASSLVAGAGELFF

V gene: TRBV6-5
J gene: TRBJ2-2
D gene: -
clone size: -
CDR3 DNA: TGTGCCAGCACCCCCACAGGGCCCACCGGGGAGCTGTTTTTT
CDR3 protein: CASTPTGPTGELFF

V gene: TRBV5-6
J gene: TRBJ2-7
D gene: TRBD2
clone size: -
CDR3 DNA: TGTGCCAGCAGCTCCGGGACTACCTCCTACGAGCAGTACTTC
CDR3 protein: CASSSGTTSYEQYF

V gene: TRBV10-2
J gene: TRBJ1-1
D gene: TRBD1
clone size: -
CDR3 DNA: TGCGCCAGCCGGGACAGGGTTGCCACTGAAGCTTTCTTT
CDR3 protein: CASRDRVATEAFF

V gene: TRBV6-5
J gene: TRBJ2-5
D gene: TRBD2
clone size: -
CDR3 DNA: TGTGCCAGCAGCCAGCGGGGGGGAGAGACCCAGTACTTC
CDR3 protein: CASSQRGGETQYF

V gene: TRBV2
J gene: TRBJ1-2
D gene: -
clone size: -
CDR3 DNA: TGTGCCAGCAGTGTCCCGGAGAAAGGGGAGGCCTATGGCTACACCTTC
CDR3 protein: CASSVPEKGEAYGYTF

V gene: TRBV5-5
J gene: TRBJ2-3
D gene: TRBD2
clone size: -
CDR3 DNA: TGTGCCAGCAGCTTGGTCGGGGGGGGCACAGATACGCAGTATTTT
CDR3 protein: CASSLVGGGTDTQYF

V gene: TRBV4-1
J gene: TRBJ1-6
D gene: -
clone size: -
CDR3 DNA: TGCGCCAGCACCCTTCGAGCCTCTCCTATCGCCGTTGCACCCCTCCACTTT
CDR3 protein: CASTLRASPIAVAPLHF

V gene: TRBV10-3
J gene: TRBJ2-1
D gene: -
clone size: -
CDR3 DNA: TGTGCCATCAGTGAGAGGGGGGGCCGAAACATCAGGGATGAGCAGTTCTTC
CDR3 protein: CAISERGGRNIRDEQFF

V gene: TRBV7-3
J gene: TRBJ1-1
D gene: -
clone size: -
CDR3 DNA: TGTGCCAGCAGCTGGAGCGCGAACACTGAAGCTTTCTTT
CDR3 protein: CASSWSANTEAFF

V gene: TRBV3-1/TRBV3-2
J gene: TRBJ1-2
D gene: TRBD1
clone size: -
CDR3 DNA: TGTGCCAGCAGCGACGGGGACAGGGCAAATGGCTACACCTTC
CDR3 protein: CASSDGDRANGYTF

V gene: TRBV7-9
J gene: TRBJ1-2
D gene: -
clone size: -
CDR3 DNA: TGTGCCAGCAGCTACTCAGACTCTGATGGGTTGTTC
CDR3 protein: CASSYSDSDGLF

V gene: TRBV19
J gene: TRBJ2-3
D gene: -
clone size: -
CDR3 DNA: TGTGCCAGTATGGCAGACTACACAGATACGCAGTATTTT
CDR3 protein: CASMADYTDTQYF

V gene: TRBV7-9
J gene: TRBJ1-1
D gene: -
clone size: -
CDR3 DNA: TGTGCCAGCAGCCGGGGGGCAAATTGGAACACTGAAGCTTTCTTT
CDR3 protein: CASSRGANWNTEAFF

V gene: TRBV18
J gene: TRBJ1-2
D gene: -
clone size: -
CDR3 DNA: TGTGCCAGCTCACCAGGAGGTCCCTCTAACTATGGCTACACCTTC
CDR3 protein: CASSPGGPSNYGYTF

V gene: TRBV4-1
J gene: TRBJ1-5
D gene: -
clone size: -
CDR3 DNA: TGCGCCAGCAGCCGAAGCTGGGGACACAATCAGCCCCAGCATTTT
CDR3 protein: CASSRSWGHNQPQHF

V gene: TRBV19
J gene: TRBJ1-2
D gene: -
clone size: -
CDR3 DNA: TGTGCCAGTAGTATAAGTCACAGTCTATATGGCTACACCTTC
CDR3 protein: CASSISHSLYGYTF

V gene: TRBV10-1
J gene: TRBJ2-2
D gene: TRBD1
clone size: -
CDR3 DNA: TGCGCCAGCAGCGGACAGGGGAACACCGGGGAGCTGTTTTTT
CDR3 protein: CASSGQGNTGELFF

V gene: TRBV6-5
J gene: TRBJ1-2
D gene: -
clone size: -
CDR3 DNA: TGTGCCAGCAGGAGGGGGGGTCCCCCTTTGGGTGGCTACACCTTC
CDR3 protein: CASRRGGPPLGGYTF

V gene: TRBV11-2
J gene: TRBJ1-1
D gene: -
clone size: -
CDR3 DNA: TGTGCCAGCAGCTTAGTAACCGGGCCAGGGTGGACTGAAGCTTTCTTT
CDR3 protein: CASSLVTGPGWTEAFF

V gene: TRBV11-2
J gene: TRBJ2-2
D gene: -
clone size: few
CDR3 DNA: TGTGCCAGCAGCCGAAACAGGAACACCGGGGAGCTGTTTTTT
CDR3 protein: CASSRNRNTGELFF

V gene: TRBV6-4
J gene: TRBJ1-1
D gene: -
clone size: -
CDR3 DNA: TGTGCCAGCACTAGGACAGAATACCATGGGTTACACACTGAAGCTTTCTTT
CDR3 protein: CASTRTEYHGLHTEAFF

V gene: TRBV6-5
J gene: TRBJ1-1
D gene: -
clone size: -
CDR3 DNA: TGTGCCAGCAGTTACCTAAGAACTAGGCAGACTGAAGCTTTCTTT
CDR3 protein: CASSYLRTRQTEAFF

V gene: TRBV25-1
J gene: TRBJ2-7
D gene: -
clone size: -
CDR3 DNA: TGTGCCAGCAGTGGGGGGGACTACGAGCAGTACTTC
CDR3 protein: CASSGGDYEQYF

V gene: TRBV6-1
J gene: TRBJ1-2
D gene: TRBD1
clone size: -
CDR3 DNA: TGTGCCAGCAGTGAACATCAGGGGGCGAAAAGTTATGGCTACACCTTC
CDR3 protein: CASSEHQGAKSYGYTF

V gene: TRBV30
J gene: TRBJ2-3
D gene: TRBD2
clone size: -
CDR3 DNA: TGTGCCTGGAGGACCCTAGCGGGGGGCACAGATACGCAGTATTTT
CDR3 protein: CAWRTLAGGTDTQYF

V gene: TRBV5-1
J gene: TRBJ2-1
D gene: -
clone size: -
CDR3 DNA: TGCGCCAGCAGCTTCCGGGACAATGAGCAGTTCTTC
CDR3 protein: CASSFRDNEQFF

V gene: TRBV24-1
J gene: TRBJ1-2
D gene: TRBD1
clone size: -
CDR3 DNA: TGTGCCACCAGTGACTCCCGGACAGGGGGCCTTCGCTACACCTTC
CDR3 protein: CATSDSRTGGLRYTF

V gene: TRBV11-2
J gene: TRBJ2-2
D gene: -
clone size: -
CDR3 DNA: TGTGCCAGCAGCTTTACAGGGAGGGACACCGGGGAGCTGTTTTTT
CDR3 protein: CASSFTGRDTGELFF

V gene: TRBV24-1
J gene: TRBJ1-1
D gene: TRBD1
clone size: once
CDR3 DNA: TGTGCCACCAGTGTCGAAGACAGGGAACGTTTCTTT
CDR3 protein: CATSVEDRERFF

V gene: TRBV12-5
J gene: TRBJ1-2
D gene: TRBD1
clone size: -
CDR3 DNA: TGTGCTAGTGGTTTGGTCCAGGGGGCCCACTATGGCTACACCTTC
CDR3 protein: CASGLVQGAHYGYTF

V gene: TRBV12-5
J gene: TRBJ1-2
D gene: -
clone size: -
CDR3 DNA: TGTGCTAGTGCCTCCCTGGTGTGGGCAGCCAAGCTTAACTATGGCTACACCTTC
CDR3 protein: CASASLVWAAKLNYGYTF

V gene: TRBV4-2
J gene: TRBJ1-4
D gene: TRBD1
clone size: -
CDR3 DNA: TGTGCCAGCAGCCAAGCCAAGACAGGGTCTAATGAAAAACTGTTTTTT
CDR3 protein: CASSQAKTGSNEKLFF

V gene: TRBV4-2
J gene: TRBJ2-3
D gene: -
clone size: -
CDR3 DNA: TGTGCCAGCAGCCAAGCGTCTACTACCACTAGCACAGATACGCAGTATTTT
CDR3 protein: CASSQASTTTSTDTQYF

V gene: TRBV18
J gene: TRBJ1-1
D gene: -
clone size: few
CDR3 DNA: TGTGCCAGCTCACCAAACGGGAACACTGAAGCTTTCTTT
CDR3 protein: CASSPNGNTEAFF

V gene: TRBV19
J gene: TRBJ2-1
D gene: -
clone size: -
CDR3 DNA: TGTGCCAGTAGTCTCGCACCAGGGGTATTAGCGAACAATGAGCAGTTCTTC
CDR3 protein: CASSLAPGVLANNEQFF

V gene: TRBV19
J gene: TRBJ1-1
D gene: TRBD1
clone size: -
CDR3 DNA: TGTGCCAGTAGCCGGGACAGGGGTGGGGGACCCACTGAAGCTTTCTTT
CDR3 protein: CASSRDRGGGPTEAFF

V gene: TRBV12-3/TRBV12-4
J gene: TRBJ1-2
D gene: -
clone size: -
CDR3 DNA: TGTGCCAGCAGGGGGCTGTCGATCGGTGGCTACACCTTC
CDR3 protein: CASRGLSIGGYTF